The 27 T cell receptor beta chains presented below share a single source sample, sequenced in a study of blood T cell repertoires in COVID-19. TCRdb's copy holds only in-frame clones and misses some; the assay was immunoSEQ multiplex PCR. Seen here are around 92,000 clones, about 88% observed once, and the top ten hold around 5.2%. The sequencing sample was made of peripheral blood. Receptor source: a woman over 75 with active COVID-19.

This sequence joins TRBV29-1 and TRBJ2-5; TRBD1 agrees at 9 bases. The germline V gene encodes CDR1 SQVTM and CDR2 ANQGSEA. CDR3 length equals 12 residues. V shed 7 bases and J 2 bases; nucleotides not matched to a gene: 2. The CDR3 reads CSGGTGQETQYF. DNA for the CDR3: TGCAGCGGGGGGACAGGGCAAGAGACCCAGTACTTC. Full variable domain (missing parts from reference TRBV29-1 and TRBJ2-5): SAVISQKPSRDICQRGTSLTIQCQVDSQVTMMFWYRQQPGQSLTLIATANQGSEATYESGFVIDKFPISRPNLTFSTLTVSNMSPEDSSIYLCSGGTGQETQYFGPGTRLLVL.

V gene TRBV2 combines with J gene TRBJ2-1; 8 bases are a match to TRBD1. Unmatched junction bases numbered 17, after V lost 5 bases and J lost 5 bases. CDR1 SNHLY and CDR2 FYNNEI come from the germline V gene. The CDR3 consists of 18 residues. CDR3 residues: CASSLGQVAIRIDNEQFF. CDR3 coding DNA: TGTGCCAGCAGTCTGGGACAGGTGGCGATTCGGATAGACAATGAGCAGTTCTTC. Filled out from reference TRBV2 and TRBJ2-1, the complete variable domain reads EPEVTQTPSHQVTQMGQEVILRCVPISNHLYFYWYRQILGQKVEFLVSFYNNEISEKSEIFDDQFSVERPDGSNFTLKIRSTKLEDSAMYFCASSLGQVAIRIDNEQFFGPGTRLTVL.

The chain is built from TRBV7-6 and TRBJ2-3, with 9 positions matching TRBD1. CDR1 SGHVS and CDR2 FNYEAQ come from the germline V gene. The CDR3 runs 15 residues. Trimming removed 5 bases from V and 5 bases from J; junction bases left unmatched: 8. The CDR3 sequence is CASSLTGGSGDTQYF. CDR3 coding DNA: TGTGCCAGCAGCCTTACAGGGGGCTCGGGAGATACGCAGTATTTT.

The rearrangement links TRBV6-2 or TRBV6-3 to TRBJ1-5, with D possibly TRBD1 on 5 matching bases. This CDR3 is built from 16 residues. From germline, CDR1 is MNHEY and CDR2 SVGEGT. Trimming removed 0 bases at V and 2 bases at J, with 11 bases between. The CDR3 DNA reads TGTGCCAGCAGTTACTCGATCGGGGGGGGCAATCAGCCCCAGCATTTT. This sequence encodes CASSYSIGGGNQPQHF.

The chain has TRBV28 and TRBJ1-4, with 8 bases fitting TRBD1. The germline V gene encodes CDR1 MDHEN and CDR2 SYDVKM. The V gene end was trimmed by 7 bases and the J gene end by 7 bases; junction bases not matched to a gene: 8. This CDR3 has 14 amino acids. The CDR3: CASIQGARGEKLFF. For the CDR3, the DNA is TGTGCCAGCATCCAGGGGGCGAGGGGTGAAAAACTGTTTTTT.

The gene calls are TRBV3-1 (or the pseudogene TRBV3-2) and TRBJ1-5; 7 nucleotides align to TRBD1. Germline V gene sequence: CDR1 LGHDT, CDR2 YNNKEL (reference sequence). V dropped 4 bases and J dropped 11; count of bases not matched to a gene: 11. This CDR3 has 14 residues. CDR3 region: CASSPDRPFMAQHF. Here the CDR3 DNA reads TGTGCCAGCAGCCCGGACAGGCCTTTCATGGCCCAGCATTTT.

The gene calls are TRBV28 and TRBJ1-2; 10 bases fit TRBD1. Looked up from germline, CDR1 is MDHEN and CDR2 is SYDVKM. V trimming: 2 bases; J trimming: 7 bases; junction bases outside the gene matches: 4. The CDR3 is made up of 14 amino acids. CDR3 bases: TGTGCCAGCAGTTTACGGACAGGGGGGATTGGCTACACCTTC. This gives the protein CASSLRTGGIGYTF.

The chain recombines TRBV15 with TRBJ2-1; D ambiguous. CDR1 is LNHNV and CDR2 is YYDKDF in the germline V gene (reference sequence). Trimming took off 0 bases at V and 8 bases at J, with 14 bases between the two ends. The CDR3 extends over 15 amino acids. CDR3 DNA sequence: TGTGCCACCAGCAGAGATAGATACCCCGCCTATGAGCAGTTCTTC. Protein: CATSRDRYPAYEQFF.

This chain joins TRBV2 and TRBJ2-1; D possibly corresponds to TRBD2 (5 bases). CDR3 length: 15 amino acids. Trimming removed 5 bases from V and 4 bases from J, with 15 bases in between. Germline CDR1 and CDR2: SNHLY and FYNNEI. The CDR3 nucleotides read TGTGCCAGCAGTACAAGGTCCCCGGGGTACAATGAGCAGTTCTTC. Translating it yields CASSTRSPGYNEQFF.

V usage is TRBV2 and J usage is TRBJ2-3; 10 positions match TRBD2. In germline, CDR1 is SNHLY, CDR2 FYNNEI. This CDR3 has 14 residues. Trimming removed 8 bases from V and 4 bases from J; junction bases left unmatched: 6. CDR3 nucleotides: TGTGCCAGCGGGCGGAGCGGGAGGGCAGATACGCAGTATTTT. It yields the protein CASGRSGRADTQYF. Full variable domain (outside the CDR3, taken from reference TRBV2 and TRBJ2-3): EPEVTQTPSHQVTQMGQEVILRCVPISNHLYFYWYRQILGQKVEFLVSFYNNEISEKSEIFDDQFSVERPDGSNFTLKIRSTKLEDSAMYFCASGRSGRADTQYFGPGTRLTVL.

This clone was picked up a small number of times. This chain links TRBV5-1 with TRBJ2-7; 9 positions agree with TRBD2. This CDR3 region has 15 residues. J was trimmed by 2 bases and V by 0 bases; bases with no gene match: 3. CDR1 and CDR2 from the germline V gene are SGHRS and YFSETQ. This CDR3 reads CASSLGAGGPYEQYF. The CDR3 nucleotides read TGCGCCAGCAGCTTGGGCGCGGGAGGGCCCTACGAGCAGTACTTC.

The chain combines TRBV4-1 with TRBJ2-2; 10 nucleotides agree with TRBD1. Germline CDR1 reads MGHRA; CDR2 reads YSYEKL. This CDR3 has 15 residues. Unmatched junction bases numbered 4, after V lost 3 bases and J lost 6 bases. The CDR3 sequence is CASSQGQGFPGELFF. CDR3 DNA: TGCGCCAGCAGCCAGGGACAGGGGTTCCCCGGGGAGCTGTTTTTT.

In its sample, this clone was seen once. The chain recombines TRBV28 with TRBJ2-5; weak D call: TRBD1 (6 bases). CDR3 size: 13 residues. Per germline, CDR1 MDHEN and CDR2 SYDVKM. V lost 6 bases, J lost 1 base, and 9 bases lay in between. The CDR3 DNA sequence: TGTGCCAGCAGCCAGGGGTTCCAAGAGACCCAGTACTTC. It specifies CASSQGFQETQYF.

This chain joins TRBV19 and TRBJ1-5, with D unclear. Germline values: CDR1 LNHDA, CDR2 SQIVND (reference sequence). Trimming left V 4 bases short and J 2 bases short, with 6 bases between. This CDR3 is 13 amino acids long. The CDR3 sequence: CASSTYGNQPQHF. CDR3 nucleotides: TGTGCCAGTAGTACCTACGGCAATCAGCCCCAGCATTTT.

The chain joins TRBV19 to TRBJ1-4; 7 bases are a match to TRBD1. Germline assignment: CDR1 LNHDA and CDR2 SQIVND (reference sequence). The CDR3 contains 14 residues. V was clipped by 7 bases and J by 5 bases; unmatched bases: 7. Here the CDR3 DNA reads TGTGCCAGTAAGGGCGACAGGGAGAATGAAAAACTGTTTTTT. Its translation: CASKGDRENEKLFF.

The chain is built from TRBV18 and TRBJ2-7, with a possible D match to TRBD2 (5 bases). CDR3 length: 13 residues. Germline assignment: CDR1 KGHSH and CDR2 LQKENI. The V end lost 0 bases, the J end lost 3 bases, and 6 bases lay between the germline ends. In DNA, the CDR3 is TGTGCCAGCTCACCACCCGGACTCTACGAGCAGTACTTC. Translating gives CASSPPGLYEQYF.

The chain has TRBV28 and TRBJ1-2; a weak D match, TRBD1 (5 bases). CDR1 MDHEN and CDR2 SYDVKM come from the germline V gene. The length of the CDR3 is 14 residues. Trimming left V 2 bases short and J 4 bases short, with 11 bases between. The CDR3 protein is CASSLLGPAYGYTF. The CDR3 nucleotides are TGTGCCAGCAGTTTACTGGGGCCCGCCTATGGCTACACCTTC.

In its sample, this clone was seen once. The rearrangement joins TRBV7-6 to TRBJ2-3; a possible D gene is TRBD2 (7 bases). Trimming left V 5 bases short and J 0 bases short, with 15 bases between. The CDR3 spans 16 residues. CDR1 is SGHVS, CDR2 FNYEAQ, per germline. Written as DNA, the CDR3 is TGTGCCAGCAGCCTGGGGGGGAGGGGGAGCACAGATACGCAGTATTTT. Protein: CASSLGGRGSTDTQYF.

The chain has TRBV5-4 and TRBJ1-4; D possibly corresponds to TRBD1 (5 bases). The ends were cut back, 4 bases at V and 8 bases at J, with 15 bases in the middle. The V gene's germline CDR1 is SGHNT and CDR2 YYREEE (reference sequence). The CDR3 consists of 14 residues. The DNA for the CDR3 is TGTGCCAGCAGCCGACCGGGGGAGGTCGAAAAACTGTTTTTT. Protein product: CASSRPGEVEKLFF.

In DNA, the CDR3 is TGTGCCAGCAGTTCTAGACTAGCGGGAGGGCCCTATGAGCAGTTCTTC. Its translation: CASSSRLAGGPYEQFF. V is TRBV6-5 and J is TRBJ2-1, with TRBD2 matching over 14 bases. The junction had 7 bases not matched to a gene; V was cut back by 4 bases and J by 8 bases. CDR1 is MNHEY, CDR2 SVGAGI, per germline. This CDR3 region has 16 residues.

The CDR3 reads CSGARTGGRGDTQYF. The CDR3, as DNA: TGCAGCGGGGCCCGGACAGGGGGCCGGGGAGATACGCAGTATTTT. The V gene is TRBV29-1, the J gene TRBJ2-3, with 11 bases lining up with TRBD1. V was clipped by 7 bases and J by 5 bases; unmatched bases: 11. The CDR3 totals 15 residues. Per germline, CDR1 SQVTM and CDR2 ANQGSEA.

This clone was seen more than once but under ten times. This chain uses TRBV9 with TRBJ2-3; weak D call: TRBD2 (6 bases). Trimming pared 2 bases from V and 2 bases from J, leaving 9 bases between. The CDR3 extends over 14 amino acids. CDR1 is SGDLS and CDR2 is YYNGEE in the germline V gene. The CDR3, as DNA: TGTGCCAGCAGCGTGCGGGACTTCACAGATACGCAGTATTTT. Its translation: CASSVRDFTDTQYF.

This clone was found once. The chain has TRBV5-5 and TRBJ2-7; 7 bases agree with TRBD2. Per germline, CDR1 SGHKS and CDR2 YYEKEE (reference sequence). Trimming removed 0 bases from V and 1 base from J; junction bases left unmatched: 4. The CDR3 consists of 15 residues. The CDR3 is CASSLVGGRSYEQYF. As DNA, the CDR3 is TGTGCCAGCAGCTTGGTGGGAGGGAGATCCTACGAGCAGTACTTC. Full variable domain (rest looked up from reference TRBV5-5 and TRBJ2-7): DAGVTQSPTHLIKTRGQQVTLRCSPISGHKSVSWYQQVLGQGPQFIFQYYEKEERGRGNFPDRFSARQFPNYSSELNVNALLLGDSALYLCASSLVGGRSYEQYFGPGTRLTVT.

The V gene is TRBV18, the J gene TRBJ2-1; a weak D match, TRBD2 (6 bases). The CDR3 length is 13 residues. V was trimmed by 3 bases and J by 9 bases, leaving 12 bases between them. Germline CDR1 is KGHSH and CDR2 is LQKENI. The CDR3 nucleotides read TGTGCCAGCTCACCGGAGGGTATAGGTGAGCAGTTCTTC. Amino acid sequence: CASSPEGIGEQFF.

The chain recombines TRBV18 with TRBJ1-2, with D hard to call. Germline CDR1 reads KGHSH; CDR2 reads LQKENI. The V end lost 3 bases, the J end lost 4 bases, and 9 bases lay between the germline ends. The CDR3 loop spans 13 amino acids. The chain's CDR3 is CASSPESSYGYTF. Written as DNA, the CDR3 is TGTGCCAGCTCACCCGAGTCTTCCTATGGCTACACCTTC.

The chain links TRBV15 to TRBJ2-1, with D perhaps matching TRBD1 (5 bases). The CDR3 is 13 residues long. Trimming left V 2 bases short and J 7 bases short, with 9 bases between. In germline, CDR1 is LNHNV, CDR2 YYDKDF (reference sequence). CDR3 residues: CATSRYRGNEQFF. CDR3 sequence (DNA): TGTGCCACCAGCAGATATAGGGGTAATGAGCAGTTCTTC. The full variable domain, with the rest looked up from reference TRBV15 and TRBJ2-1, is DAMVIQNPRYQVTQFGKPVTLSCSQTLNHNVMYWYQQKSSQAPKLLFHYYDKDFNNEADTPDNFQSRRPNTSFCFLDIRSPGLGDTAMYLCATSRYRGNEQFFGPGTRLTVL.

The chain is built from TRBV3-1 (or the pseudogene TRBV3-2) and TRBJ2-2; TRBD2 matches 14 bases. The CDR3 loop spans 17 amino acids. Germline trimming cut 4 bases from V and 7 bases from J; bases unmatched to any gene: 8. Germline V gives CDR1 LGHDT, CDR2 YNNKEL (reference sequence). The CDR3 sequence is CASSRLAGGPLGGELFF. The CDR3, as DNA: TGTGCCAGCAGCCGACTAGCGGGAGGGCCGCTAGGCGGGGAGCTGTTTTTT.